Each of the 25 T cell receptor beta chains below was sequenced from the same sample in a study of blood T cell repertoires in COVID-19. The repertoire was sequenced with immunoSEQ multiplex PCR; TCRdb's copy has only in-frame clones and lacks some. The sample carries approximately 97,000 clones, 70% to 85% recorded once. Sequencing input: peripheral blood. These receptors came from a man in his fifties or sixties with active or convalescent COVID-19.

This clone was observed a few times. The rearrangement joins TRBV30 to TRBJ2-5, with TRBD2 matching 7 bases. Germline V lookup: CDR1 GTSNPN, CDR2 SVGIG (reference sequence). Unmatched junction bases numbered 7, after V lost 1 base and J lost 5 bases. The length of the CDR3 is 14 residues. The CDR3 region has the DNA TGTGCCTGGAGTGAAGGGGTCGGGAGGGAGACCCAGTACTTC. Translation: CAWSEGVGRETQYF.

The CDR3 region is CASSISPPVFGRAAKNIQYF. CDR3 nucleotide sequence: TGTGCCAGCAGCATTAGCCCCCCGGTGTTCGGTCGAGCAGCCAAAAACATTCAGTACTTC. V gene TRBV27 combines with J gene TRBJ2-4; D is unclear. Germline assignment: CDR1 MNHEY and CDR2 SMNVEV (reference sequence). With 6 bases removed from V and 0 bases from J, the gap between germline ends came to 27 bases. This CDR3 has 20 residues.

The count of this clone is one. The chain joins TRBV6-2 or TRBV6-3 to TRBJ1-2; possibly TRBD1 for D (5 bases). The CDR3 has 12 residues. Between the trimmed V and J ends, which lost 5 bases and 4 bases, there was a span of 8 bases. From germline, CDR1 is MNHEY and CDR2 SVGEGT. CDR3 protein: CASSQQVYGYTF. CDR3 in DNA: TGTGCCAGCAGTCAACAGGTCTATGGCTACACCTTC.

The V and J genes are TRBV2 and TRBJ2-1; TRBD1 is a possible D gene (5 bases). Looked up from germline, CDR1 is SNHLY and CDR2 is FYNNEI. The V end lost 4 bases, the J end lost 7 bases, and 5 bases lay between the germline ends. The CDR3 runs to 11 residues. The chain's CDR3 is CASSAGNEQFF. The CDR3 region has the DNA TGTGCCAGCAGTGCAGGGAATGAGCAGTTCTTC.

In its sample, this clone was seen a few times. This sequence joins TRBV2 and TRBJ1-1; 9 bases fit TRBD1. J was trimmed by 5 bases and V by 2 bases; bases with no gene match: 6. The CDR3 contains 15 residues. Germline loops: CDR1 SNHLY, CDR2 FYNNEI. The CDR3 protein is CASSEQTGGGTEAFF. The CDR3 DNA is TGTGCCAGCAGTGAACAGACAGGGGGGGGAACTGAAGCTTTCTTT.

This clone showed up just a few times. The chain links TRBV15 to TRBJ1-5; D might be TRBD1 (5 bases). V lost 5 bases and J 1 base, leaving 12 bases between the germline ends. Germline V gene sequence: CDR1 LNHNV, CDR2 YYDKDF (reference sequence). This CDR3 region has 15 residues. The CDR3 DNA sequence: TGTGCCACCAGCGCCCAGACAGCAAGCAATCAGCCCCAGCATTTT. Its translation: CATSAQTASNQPQHF. The full variable domain, with the rest looked up from reference TRBV15 and TRBJ1-5, is DAMVIQNPRYQVTQFGKPVTLSCSQTLNHNVMYWYQQKSSQAPKLLFHYYDKDFNNEADTPDNFQSRRPNTSFCFLDIRSPGLGDTAMYLCATSAQTASNQPQHFGDGTRLSIL.

This clone has just a few counts. This CDR3 is CASCDRGLGDTQYF. The CDR3 DNA reads TGTGCCAGCTGCGACAGGGGGCTCGGAGATACGCAGTATTTT. The rearrangement links TRBV6-5 to TRBJ2-3; 10 bases line up with TRBD1. Germline CDR1 and CDR2: MNHEY and SVGAGI. Trimming at V came to 8 bases and at J to 5 bases, leaving 7 bases not matched to a gene. CDR3 size: 14 residues.

The chain combines TRBV19 with TRBJ1-3; 8 positions agree with TRBD1. The ends lost 5 bases at V and 5 bases at J; junction bases unmatched: 11. CDR3 size: 16 residues. Germline V gene sequence: CDR1 LNHDA, CDR2 SQIVND (reference sequence). The CDR3 spells CASSLQGAKKRNTIYF. CDR3 sequence (DNA): TGTGCCAGTAGTCTCCAGGGGGCGAAGAAAAGAAACACCATATATTTT.

This chain connects TRBV4-3 to TRBJ2-1; 9 bases are shared with TRBD2. The CDR3 has 18 residues. Germline assignment: CDR1 LGHNA and CDR2 YSLEER. V gave up 3 bases and J gave up 4 bases; unmatched junction bases: 13. DNA for the CDR3: TGCGCCAGCAGCCACCTAAACAGTTTGACTAGCGGTTACAATGAGCAGTTCTTC. It yields the protein CASSHLNSLTSGYNEQFF.

The chain uses TRBV6-5 and TRBJ2-7; tentative D call: TRBD2 (6 bases). Trimming removed 0 bases from V and 7 bases from J, with 10 bases in between. This CDR3 region has 13 residues. The germline V gene encodes CDR1 MNHEY and CDR2 SVGAGI. CDR3 in amino acids: CASSYSGGREQYV. In DNA, the CDR3 is TGTGCCAGCAGTTACTCGGGAGGCCGTGAGCAGTACGTC.

The chain carries TRBV11-2 and TRBJ2-3, with D possibly being TRBD2 (5 bases). With 7 bases removed from V and 2 bases from J, the gap between germline ends came to 16 bases. This CDR3 has 15 residues. Germline V gene sequence: CDR1 SGHAT, CDR2 FQNNGV. The CDR3 nucleotides are TGTGCCAGCACCCTCGGGAAAAGGGACACAGATACGCAGTATTTT. Translating gives CASTLGKRDTDTQYF.

This sequence joins TRBV5-6 and TRBJ2-5; D not certain. Trimming stripped 3 bases from V and 3 bases from J, with 9 bases between. CDR3 length: 13 residues. CDR1 and CDR2 (germline): SGHDT, YYEEEE. The CDR3 coding sequence is TGTGCCAGCAGCTCCGTGTCAGAAGAGACCCAGTACTTC. It specifies CASSSVSEETQYF.

The rearrangement links TRBV27 to TRBJ2-3, with 9 bases fitting TRBD1. V lost 6 bases and J lost 4; bases outside the gene matches: 8. Germline V CDR1 and CDR2: MNHEY, SMNVEV (reference sequence). This CDR3 is 15 amino acids long. CDR3 region: CASRSVGTGSDTQYF. The DNA of the CDR3 is TGTGCCAGCAGGTCCGTAGGGACAGGGTCAGATACGCAGTATTTT.

This chain joins TRBV18 and TRBJ1-1; D is possibly TRBD1 (5 bases). Germline CDR1 KGHSH, CDR2 LQKENI. The CDR3 sequence is 11 residues long. Trimming shortened V by 8 bases and J by 11 bases, and 15 bases separated the two germline ends. The CDR3 protein is CASRQTGFAFF. The CDR3 coding sequence is TGTGCCAGCCGACAGACGGGTTTCGCTTTCTTT.

CDR3 residues: CASRWDSKFMNTEAFF. Here the CDR3 DNA reads TGTGCCAGCAGATGGGACAGCAAATTCATGAACACTGAAGCTTTCTTT. The chain uses TRBV2 and TRBJ1-1, with 7 nucleotides matching TRBD1. There are 16 residues in the CDR3. V shed 6 bases and J 0 bases; nucleotides not matched to a gene: 10. Germline CDR1 SNHLY, CDR2 FYNNEI.

The chain links TRBV6-5 to TRBJ1-1; weak D call: TRBD1 (5 bases). The CDR3 extends over 13 amino acids. Trimming removed 2 bases from V and 10 bases from J, with 14 bases in between. Germline V gene data show CDR1 as MNHEY and CDR2 as SVGAGI. The CDR3 region is CASSYAYDSVAFF. CDR3 nucleotide sequence: TGTGCCAGCAGTTACGCCTACGACAGCGTAGCTTTCTTT.

This sequence joins TRBV12-3 or TRBV12-4 and TRBJ2-1; the match to TRBD1 covers 8 bases. The CDR3 totals 12 residues. V lost 3 bases and J lost 14; bases outside the gene matches: 6. The CDR3 loop reads CASSFGQGVEFF. The CDR3 nucleotides are TGTGCCAGCAGTTTTGGACAGGGAGTGGAGTTCTTC.

The V and J genes are TRBV6-5 and TRBJ1-1, with D possibly TRBD1 on 5 matching bases. The germline V and J ends were trimmed by 4 bases and 0 bases, with 9 bases remaining between them. The CDR3 covers 14 residues. Germline V lookup: CDR1 MNHEY, CDR2 SVGAGI. CDR3 nucleotides: TGTGCCAGCAGTTCCGGACATCTGAACACTGAAGCTTTCTTT. Residues: CASSSGHLNTEAFF.

This chain joins TRBV30 and TRBJ2-1, with TRBD2 identical over 8 bases. The V gene end was trimmed by 5 bases and the J gene end by 5 bases; junction bases not matched to a gene: 5. CDR3 length: 13 amino acids. CDR1 is GTSNPN and CDR2 is SVGIG in the germline V gene (reference sequence). The CDR3 protein is CAWAGTRNNEQFF. In DNA form, the CDR3 reads TGTGCCTGGGCCGGGACTAGAAACAATGAGCAGTTCTTC.

The genes are TRBV5-1 and TRBJ2-2; no reliable D call. The CDR3 runs 15 residues. Germline V gene sequence: CDR1 SGHRS, CDR2 YFSETQ. Trimming stripped 4 bases from V and 1 base from J, with 11 bases between. This CDR3 is CASSQQSGNTGELFF. The CDR3 region has the DNA TGCGCCAGCAGCCAGCAATCGGGGAACACCGGGGAGCTGTTTTTT.

The rearrangement joins TRBV9 to TRBJ2-6; D possibly corresponds to TRBD1 (6 bases). The CDR3 has 16 amino acids. Trimming took off 3 bases at V and 2 bases at J, with 12 bases between the two ends. Germline values: CDR1 SGDLS, CDR2 YYNGEE. CDR3 nucleotide sequence: TGTGCCAGCAGCGCCCATACAGGGCCTGGGGCCAACGTCCTGACTTTC. It is translated as CASSAHTGPGANVLTF.

This chain links TRBV10-3 with TRBJ2-3; 11 bases align to TRBD2. CDR3 size: 16 residues. Germline V gives CDR1 ENHRY, CDR2 SYGVKD. Trimming cost V 2 bases and J 0 bases; bases outside gene matches: 1. This CDR3 is CAISEASGGSTDTQYF. In nucleotides, the CDR3 is TGTGCCATCAGTGAGGCTAGCGGGGGGAGCACAGATACGCAGTATTTT.

The J gene is TRBJ2-1, the V gene TRBV5-4; 7 nucleotides agree with TRBD2. The CDR3 runs 15 residues. Trimming took 1 base from V and 5 from J; bases not matched to a gene: 6. The germline V gene has CDR1 SGHNT and CDR2 YYREEE (reference sequence). The CDR3 sequence is CASSLSAGVDNEQFF. The CDR3 region has the DNA TGTGCCAGCAGCTTGTCGGCGGGAGTTGACAATGAGCAGTTCTTC. Drawing the rest from reference TRBV5-4 and TRBJ2-1, the complete variable domain is ETGVTQSPTHLIKTRGQQVTLRCSSQSGHNTVSWYQQALGQGPQFIFQYYREEENGRGNFPPRFSGLQFPNYSSELNVNALELDDSALYLCASSLSAGVDNEQFFGPGTRLTVL.

The chain carries TRBV6-2 or TRBV6-3 and TRBJ2-7, with a tentative D call TRBD2 (6 bases). The V end was cut by 4 bases, the J end by 4 bases, with 11 bases between. Germline lookup yields CDR1 MNHEY and CDR2 SVGEGT. This CDR3 has 13 amino acids. In DNA, the CDR3 is TGTGCCAGCAGTTTCGACGGGACTTACGAGCAGTACGTC. Translated: CASSFDGTYEQYV.

The chain combines TRBV18 with TRBJ2-7; D ambiguous. Germline values: CDR1 KGHSH, CDR2 LQKENI. CDR3 length equals 13 residues. V lost 2 bases and J lost 3, with 8 bases in between. CDR3 in amino acids: CASSPNVNYEQYF. CDR3 sequence (DNA): TGTGCCAGCTCACCAAATGTCAACTACGAGCAGTACTTC.